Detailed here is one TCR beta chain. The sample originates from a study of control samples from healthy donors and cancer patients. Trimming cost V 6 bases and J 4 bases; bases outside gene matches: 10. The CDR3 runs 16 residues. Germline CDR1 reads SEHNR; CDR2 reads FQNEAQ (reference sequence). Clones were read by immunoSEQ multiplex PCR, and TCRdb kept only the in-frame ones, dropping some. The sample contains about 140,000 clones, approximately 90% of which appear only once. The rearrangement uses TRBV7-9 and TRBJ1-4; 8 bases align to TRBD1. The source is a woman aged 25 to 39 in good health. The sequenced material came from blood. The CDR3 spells CASRFTGQVYNEKLFF. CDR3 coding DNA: TGTGCCAGCAGGTTTACGGGACAGGTCTATAATGAAAAACTGTTTTTT. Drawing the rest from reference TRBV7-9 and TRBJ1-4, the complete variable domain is DTGVSQNPRHKITKRGQNVTFRCDPISEHNRLYWYRQTLGQGPEFLTYFQNEAQLEKSRLLSDRFSAERPKGSFSTLEIQRTEQGDSAMYLCASRFTGQVYNEKLFFGSGTQLSVL.